These 14 T cell receptor beta chains came from one sample sequenced in a study of blood T cell repertoires in COVID-19. Profiling relied on immunoSEQ multiplex PCR, and the TCRdb table lists in-frame clones only, not all of them. The sample consists of 200,000 to 250,000 clones, around 88% of them appearing once. Material: peripheral blood. All receptors derive from a woman aged 25-40 years with COVID-19, enrolled during active disease.

The gene calls are TRBV27 and TRBJ2-7; D perhaps matches TRBD1 (5 bases). Per germline, CDR1 MNHEY and CDR2 SMNVEV (reference sequence). V shed 2 bases and J shed 2 bases, with 7 bases lying between them. CDR3 size: 13 residues. The CDR3 loop reads CASSLRGPYEQYF. The CDR3 nucleotides are TGTGCCAGCAGTTTAAGGGGCCCCTACGAGCAGTACTTC.

The genes are TRBV7-2 and TRBJ2-1; no reliable D call. V was shortened by 1 base and J by 7 bases, with 14 bases between the two germline ends. The CDR3 sequence is 15 residues long. CDR1 and CDR2 (germline): SGHTA, FQGNSA. The CDR3 reads CASSLGPITTNEQFF. The CDR3 DNA is TGTGCCAGCAGCTTAGGACCTATAACTACAAATGAGCAGTTCTTC.

The gene calls are TRBV28 and TRBJ2-7; 8 bases match TRBD1. V lost 8 bases, J lost 4 bases, and 13 bases stayed unmatched. Germline values: CDR1 MDHEN, CDR2 SYDVKM. CDR3 length equals 15 residues. The DNA of the CDR3 is TGTGCCAGCGCGCCAGGGGGCTTACTTCTTTACGAGCAGTACTTC. Protein product: CASAPGGLLLYEQYF.

The CDR3 spells CASSPGTGGGTDTQYF. DNA of the CDR3: TGCGCCAGCAGCCCGGGGACAGGGGGCGGCACAGATACGCAGTATTTT. The V call is TRBV5-1, the J call TRBJ2-3, with 12 bases fitting TRBD1. Germline trimming cut 4 bases from V and 1 base from J; bases unmatched to any gene: 4. Germline CDR1 is SGHRS and CDR2 is YFSETQ. This CDR3 has 16 amino acids.

This clone showed up just once. The chain carries TRBV4-3 and TRBJ1-2; D gene ambiguous. This CDR3 spans 15 amino acids. Between the trimmed V and J ends, which lost 0 bases and 8 bases, there was a span of 16 bases. CDR1 is LGHNA and CDR2 is YSLEER in the germline V gene. The CDR3 DNA is TGCGCCAGCAGCCAAGAGGGAGCCGGGGTTGGAGGCTACACCTTC. Protein product: CASSQEGAGVGGYTF.

V usage is TRBV11-2 and J usage is TRBJ2-1; TRBD2 is a possible D gene (6 bases). V shed 0 bases and J shed 6 bases, with 15 bases lying between them. The CDR3 has 16 residues. Germline CDR1 is SGHAT and CDR2 is FQNNGV. Written as DNA, the CDR3 is TGTGCCAGCAGCTTAGAGCCCGGGACTGGCGTCAATGAGCAGTTCTTC. This gives the protein CASSLEPGTGVNEQFF.

The chain employs TRBV7-2 and TRBJ2-3, with TRBD2 matching over 9 bases. V lost 4 bases, J lost 2 bases, and 7 bases stayed unmatched. CDR3 length: 16 residues. CDR1 is SGHTA, CDR2 FQGNSA, per germline. CDR3 nucleotide sequence: TGTGCCAGCAGCTCCCTAGCGGGGATCTCCACAGATACGCAGTATTTT. It yields the protein CASSSLAGISTDTQYF.

On this clone: One end of the junction does not line up with germline, which may come from a read error. The chain is built from TRBV7-7 and TRBJ1-1, with 7 bases lining up with TRBD1. CDR3 size: 18 residues. Germline CDR1 is SSHAT and CDR2 is FNYEAQ (reference sequence). DNA of the CDR3: TGTGCTAGCAGCTCAGGAGGTGACAGGGAGTACCTTCTTCCTGAAGCTTTCTTT. Amino acid sequence: CASSSGGDREYLLPEAFF.

The rearrangement links TRBV5-6 to TRBJ2-7; tentative D call: TRBD2 (5 bases). Germline V gives CDR1 SGHDT, CDR2 YYEEEE. This CDR3 is 13 amino acids long. Deletions cut 4 bases from V and 4 bases from J, with 12 bases between. The CDR3 DNA is TGTGCCAGCAGCGCCAGCGGCGCTTACGAGCAGTACTTC. Protein product: CASSASGAYEQYF.

The chain links TRBV5-4 to TRBJ2-3; the match to TRBD1 covers 7 bases. Germline V lookup: CDR1 SGHNT, CDR2 YYREEE (reference sequence). With 3 bases clipped from V and 5 bases from J, the junction kept 9 bases outside the gene matches. The CDR3 loop spans 15 amino acids. CDR3 protein: CASSSGPYRGDTQYF. The CDR3 nucleotides are TGTGCCAGCAGCTCGGGACCTTACAGGGGAGATACGCAGTATTTT.

This clone was observed a few times. In DNA, the CDR3 is TGTGCCAGTCACCCGGTACTCGCCGGGGGTGAGCAGTTCTTC. Translation gives CASHPVLAGGEQFF. The chain carries TRBV9 and TRBJ2-1; D might be TRBD2 (6 bases). The V end lost 8 bases, the J end lost 9 bases, and 21 bases lay between the germline ends. The length of the CDR3 is 14 residues. Germline V gives CDR1 SGDLS, CDR2 YYNGEE.

This clone was detected only once. The rearrangement links TRBV4-3 to TRBJ1-4; 7 bases fit TRBD1. This CDR3 is built from 15 residues. CDR1 LGHNA and CDR2 YSLEER come from the germline V gene. Germline trimming cut 3 bases from V and 5 bases from J; bases unmatched to any gene: 6. The CDR3 DNA sequence: TGCGCCAGCAGCCAGGTACCGGGACAGAATGAAAAACTGTTTTTT. This translates into CASSQVPGQNEKLFF.

V and J are TRBV6-1 and TRBJ2-3; possible D gene TRBD2, 6 bases. The V and J ends lost 3 bases and 14 bases respectively, with 15 bases between them. The germline CDR1 and CDR2 sequences are MNHNS and SASEGT. The CDR3 contains 12 residues. The DNA for the CDR3 is TGTGCCAGCAGTGAGGGTAGGACTACAATGTATTTT. It is translated as CASSEGRTTMYF.

A few counts support this clone. The rearrangement joins TRBV30 to TRBJ1-1; D perhaps matches TRBD1 (6 bases). This CDR3 region has 14 residues. Germline CDR1 and CDR2: GTSNPN and SVGIG (reference sequence). Deletions cut 2 bases from V and 0 bases from J, with 10 bases between. The CDR3 here is CAWSITGLNTEAFF. The CDR3 bases are TGTGCCTGGAGTATTACAGGGCTGAACACTGAAGCTTTCTTT. The complete variable domain, with remaining parts taken from reference TRBV30 and TRBJ1-1, reads SQTIHQWPATLVQPVGSPLSLECTVEGTSNPNLYWYRQAAGRGLQLLFYSVGIGQISSEVPQNLSASRPQDRQFILSSKKLLLSDSGFYLCAWSITGLNTEAFFGQGTRLTVV.